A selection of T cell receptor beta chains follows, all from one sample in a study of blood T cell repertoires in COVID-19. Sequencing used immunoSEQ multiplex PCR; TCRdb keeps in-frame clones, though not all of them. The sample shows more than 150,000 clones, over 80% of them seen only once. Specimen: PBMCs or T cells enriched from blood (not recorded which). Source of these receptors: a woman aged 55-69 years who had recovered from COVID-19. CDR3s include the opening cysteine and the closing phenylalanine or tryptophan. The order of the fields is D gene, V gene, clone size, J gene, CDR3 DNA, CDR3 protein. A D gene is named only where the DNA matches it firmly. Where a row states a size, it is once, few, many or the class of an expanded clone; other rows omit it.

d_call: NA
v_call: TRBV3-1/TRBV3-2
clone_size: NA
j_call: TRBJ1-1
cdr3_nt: TGTGCCAGCAGCCCTGACACCAACACTGAAGCTTTCTTT
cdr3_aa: CASSPDTNTEAFF

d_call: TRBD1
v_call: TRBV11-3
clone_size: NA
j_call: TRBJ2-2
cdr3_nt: TGTGCCAGCAGCCCTGTGTCAGGGGGCGGTTTCGGGGAGCTGTTTTTT
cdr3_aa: CASSPVSGGGFGELFF

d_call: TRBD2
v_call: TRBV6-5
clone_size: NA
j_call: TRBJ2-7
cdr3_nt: TGTGCCAGCAGATCAGGACTAGCGGGGGCCTACGAGCAGTACTTC
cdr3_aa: CASRSGLAGAYEQYF

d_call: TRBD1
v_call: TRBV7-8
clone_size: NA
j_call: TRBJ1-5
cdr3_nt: TGTGCCAGCAGCTTAGGTAGGGGGCCTCAGCCCCAGCATTTT
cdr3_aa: CASSLGRGPQPQHF

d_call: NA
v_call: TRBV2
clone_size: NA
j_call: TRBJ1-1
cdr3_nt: TGTGCCAGCAATCGGTCTCTCTTT
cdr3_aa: CASNRSLF

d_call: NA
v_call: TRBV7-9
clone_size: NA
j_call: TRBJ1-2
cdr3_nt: TGTGCCAGCAGACCACCAGACAGGAACTATGGCTACACCTTC
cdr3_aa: CASRPPDRNYGYTF

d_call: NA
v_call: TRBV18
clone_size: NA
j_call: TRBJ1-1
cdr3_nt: TGTGCCAGCTCACCAGGGCTGAACACTGAAGCTTTCTTT
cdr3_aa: CASSPGLNTEAFF

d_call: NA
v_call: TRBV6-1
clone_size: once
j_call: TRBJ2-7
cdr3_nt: TGTGCCAGCAGTGAAGGCGGCAGAACCTACGAGCAGTACTTC
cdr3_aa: CASSEGGRTYEQYF

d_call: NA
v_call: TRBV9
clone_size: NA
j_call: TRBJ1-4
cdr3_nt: TGTGCCAGCAGCGTAGCTCCAGTTGCAACTAATGAAAAACTGTTTTTT
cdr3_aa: CASSVAPVATNEKLFF

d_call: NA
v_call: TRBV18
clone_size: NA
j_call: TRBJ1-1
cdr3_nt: TGTGCCAGCTCACCAACAGGTGATGAAGCTTTCTTT
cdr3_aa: CASSPTGDEAFF

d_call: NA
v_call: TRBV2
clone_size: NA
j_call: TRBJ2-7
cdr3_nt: TGTGCCAGCAGTGTTGGGCAGATTTCCTACGAGCAGTACTTC
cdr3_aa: CASSVGQISYEQYF

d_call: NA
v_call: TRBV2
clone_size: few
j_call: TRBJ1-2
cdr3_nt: TGTGCCAGCAGTGACGTGGCGGCCTATGGCTACACCTTC
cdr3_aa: CASSDVAAYGYTF

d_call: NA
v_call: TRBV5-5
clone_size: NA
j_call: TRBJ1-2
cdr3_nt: TGTGCCAGCAGCCACCACTATGAGATACACTACTTTGGCTACACCTTC
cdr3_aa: CASSHHYEIHYFGYTF

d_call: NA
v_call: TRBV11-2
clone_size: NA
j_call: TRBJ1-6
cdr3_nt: TGTGCCAGCACCAAAGGGGCAGGGGCAAATTCACCCCTCCACTTT
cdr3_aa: CASTKGAGANSPLHF

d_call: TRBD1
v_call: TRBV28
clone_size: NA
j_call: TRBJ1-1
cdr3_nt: TGTGCCAGCCAAGGGACAGCTTTCACTGAAGCTTTCTTT
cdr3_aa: CASQGTAFTEAFF

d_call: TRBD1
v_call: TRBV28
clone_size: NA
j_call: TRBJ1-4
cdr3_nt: TGTGCCAGCAGGGGACAGCCGGGTGAAAAACTGTTTTTT
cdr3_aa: CASRGQPGEKLFF

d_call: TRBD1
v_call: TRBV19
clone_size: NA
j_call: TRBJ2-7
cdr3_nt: TGTGCCAGTAGTCCGGGGACAGCCCTGTACCTTTACGAGCAGTACTTC
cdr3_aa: CASSPGTALYLYEQYF

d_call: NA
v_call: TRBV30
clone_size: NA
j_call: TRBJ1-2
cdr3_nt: TGTGCCTGGAGTGTACCAGGGCGCGGCTACACCTTC
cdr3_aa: CAWSVPGRGYTF

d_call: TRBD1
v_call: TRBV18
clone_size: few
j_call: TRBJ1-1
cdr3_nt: TGTGCCAGCTCACCGCGGACAGGTTTGAACACTGAAGCTTTCTTT
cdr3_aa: CASSPRTGLNTEAFF

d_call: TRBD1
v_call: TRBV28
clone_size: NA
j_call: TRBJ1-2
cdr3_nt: TGTGCCAGCACCGACAGGGTCCGTGGCTACACCTTC
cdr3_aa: CASTDRVRGYTF

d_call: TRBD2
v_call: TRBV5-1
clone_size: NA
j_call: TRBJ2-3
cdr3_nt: TGCGCCAGCAGCTTGGGACGGGGGGGCGGAGATACGCAGTATTTT
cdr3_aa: CASSLGRGGGDTQYF

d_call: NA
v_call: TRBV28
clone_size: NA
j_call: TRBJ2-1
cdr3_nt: TGTGCCAGCAGTCGCGACGCATACAGGGTCCATGAGCAGTTCTTC
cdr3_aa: CASSRDAYRVHEQFF

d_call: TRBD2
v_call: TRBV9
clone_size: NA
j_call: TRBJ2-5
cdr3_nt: TGTGCCAGCAGCGACGGACTAGTGCCAGAAGAGACCCAGTACTTC
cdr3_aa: CASSDGLVPEETQYF

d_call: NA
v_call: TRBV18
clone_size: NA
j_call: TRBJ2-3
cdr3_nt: TGTGCCAGCTCACCACCTACAGCCACAGATACGCAGTATTTT
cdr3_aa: CASSPPTATDTQYF

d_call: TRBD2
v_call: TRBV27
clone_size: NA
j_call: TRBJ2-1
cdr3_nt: TGTGCCAGCAGGCTTAGCGGGGGCCCGAACAATGAGCAGTTCTTC
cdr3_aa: CASRLSGGPNNEQFF

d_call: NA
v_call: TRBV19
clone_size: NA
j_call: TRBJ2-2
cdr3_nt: TGTGCCAGTACCATCACGGTCACCGGGGAGCTGTTTTTT
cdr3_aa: CASTITVTGELFF

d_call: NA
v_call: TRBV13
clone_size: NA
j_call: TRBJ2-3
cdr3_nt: TGTGCCACCAAACGACAGAGCACAGATACGCAGTATTTT
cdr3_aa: CATKRQSTDTQYF

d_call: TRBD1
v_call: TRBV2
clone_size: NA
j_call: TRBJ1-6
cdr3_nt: TGTGCCAGCAGGAGATATGGACAGGGCTATAATTCACCCCTCCACTTT
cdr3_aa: CASRRYGQGYNSPLHF

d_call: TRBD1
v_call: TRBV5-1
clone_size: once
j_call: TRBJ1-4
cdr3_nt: TGCGCCAGCAGCTTAGGACAGGGCGGAGAAAAACTGTTTTTT
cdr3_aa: CASSLGQGGEKLFF

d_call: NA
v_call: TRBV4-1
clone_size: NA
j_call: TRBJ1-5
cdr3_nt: TGCGCCAGCAGCCAAGATCGGGCAGGGATCATTCAGCCCCAGCATTTT
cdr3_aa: CASSQDRAGIIQPQHF

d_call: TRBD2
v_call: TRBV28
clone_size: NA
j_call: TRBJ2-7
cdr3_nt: TGTGCCAGCAGTTTAATAGCGGGGGGGAGGGACGAGCAGTACTTC
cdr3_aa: CASSLIAGGRDEQYF

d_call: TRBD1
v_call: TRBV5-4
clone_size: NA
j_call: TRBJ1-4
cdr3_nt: TGTGCCAGCAGCATTGGACAGGCTAATGAAAAACTGTTTTTT
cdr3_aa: CASSIGQANEKLFF

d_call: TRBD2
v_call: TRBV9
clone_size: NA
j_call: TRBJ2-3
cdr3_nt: TGTGCCAGCAGCGAGGGGACTAGCGGGGGGGCCTCGACAGATACGCAGTATTTT
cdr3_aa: CASSEGTSGGASTDTQYF

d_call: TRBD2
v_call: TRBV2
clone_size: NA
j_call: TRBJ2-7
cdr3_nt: TGTGCCAGCTCTCGGGGGGGCTTTGGCTACGAGCAGTACTTC
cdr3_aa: CASSRGGFGYEQYF

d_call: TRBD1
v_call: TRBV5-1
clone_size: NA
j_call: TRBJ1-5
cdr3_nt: TGCGCCAGCAGCCTGACAGGGGGCTCCAATCAGCCCCAGCATTTT
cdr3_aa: CASSLTGGSNQPQHF

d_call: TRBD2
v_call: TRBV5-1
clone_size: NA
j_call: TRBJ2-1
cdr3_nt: TGCGCCAGCAGCTTGGGGACTAGCGGGTCCTACAATGAGCAGTTCTTC
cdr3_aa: CASSLGTSGSYNEQFF

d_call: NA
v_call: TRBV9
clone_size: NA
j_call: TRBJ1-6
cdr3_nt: TGTGCCAGCAGCGTCCTTGACACTGGCAATTCACCCCTCCACTTT
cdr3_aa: CASSVLDTGNSPLHF

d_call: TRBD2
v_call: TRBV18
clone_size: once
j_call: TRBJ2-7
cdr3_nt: TGTGCCAGCTCATCGGGGACTAGCGGTTCCTACGAGCAGTACTTC
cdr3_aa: CASSSGTSGSYEQYF

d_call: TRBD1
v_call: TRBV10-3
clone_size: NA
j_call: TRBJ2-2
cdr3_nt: TGTGCCATCAGTAGCCAGACAGGGAAGGGGTCCGGGGAGCTGTTTTTT
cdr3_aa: CAISSQTGKGSGELFF

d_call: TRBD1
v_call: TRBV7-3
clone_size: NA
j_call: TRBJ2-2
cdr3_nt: TGTGCCAGCAGCTCGGACAGGAGCACCGGGGAGCTGTTTTTT
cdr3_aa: CASSSDRSTGELFF

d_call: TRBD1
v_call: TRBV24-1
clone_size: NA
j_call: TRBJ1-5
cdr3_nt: TGTGCCACCAGTGTTACAGGGGATCAGCCCCAGCATTTT
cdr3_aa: CATSVTGDQPQHF

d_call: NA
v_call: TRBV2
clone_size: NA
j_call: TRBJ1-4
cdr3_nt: TGTGCCAGCAAGAGCGGCAACCGGAGGGAAAAACTGTTTTTT
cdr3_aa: CASKSGNRREKLFF

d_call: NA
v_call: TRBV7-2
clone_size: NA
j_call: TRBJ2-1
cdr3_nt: TGTGCCAGCAGCTTACGGGGGGCCCCCAATGAGCAGTTCTTC
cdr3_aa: CASSLRGAPNEQFF

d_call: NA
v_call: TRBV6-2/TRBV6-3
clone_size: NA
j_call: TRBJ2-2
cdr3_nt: TGTGCCAGCAGTTACGGATGGGGCGGCGGGGAGCTGTTTTTT
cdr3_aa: CASSYGWGGGELFF

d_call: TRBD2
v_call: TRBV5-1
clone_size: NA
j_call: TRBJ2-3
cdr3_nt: TGCGCCAGCAGCTTGGGTAGCGGGGGTAGCACAGATACGCAGTATTTT
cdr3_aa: CASSLGSGGSTDTQYF

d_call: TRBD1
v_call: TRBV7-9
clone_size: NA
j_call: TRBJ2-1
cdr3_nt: TGTGCCAGCAGCAGACAGGGGCCCTACAATGAGCAGTTCTTC
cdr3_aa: CASSRQGPYNEQFF

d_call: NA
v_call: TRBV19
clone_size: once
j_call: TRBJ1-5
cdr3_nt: TGTGCCAGTAGTTCACAGGGATGGAGCAATCAGCCCCAGCATTTT
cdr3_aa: CASSSQGWSNQPQHF

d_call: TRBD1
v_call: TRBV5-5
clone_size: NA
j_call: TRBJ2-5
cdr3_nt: TGTGCCAGCAGCTTGGCAACAGGGGGCTCTTGGGAGACCCAGTACTTC
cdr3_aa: CASSLATGGSWETQYF

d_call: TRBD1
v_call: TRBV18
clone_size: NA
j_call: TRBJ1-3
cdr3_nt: TGTGCCAGCTCACCATCTCAGGGGGGCACTGGAAACACCATATATTTT
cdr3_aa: CASSPSQGGTGNTIYF

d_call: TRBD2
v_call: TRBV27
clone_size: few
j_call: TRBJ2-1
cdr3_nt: TGTGCCAGCAGTCGCGCCCGGACTAGCGGGATGAATGAGCAGTTCTTC
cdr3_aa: CASSRARTSGMNEQFF

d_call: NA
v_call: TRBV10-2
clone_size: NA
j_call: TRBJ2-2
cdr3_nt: TGCGCCAGCAGTGAGTCGGTGGGCGTCCGTACCGGGGAGCTGTTTTTT
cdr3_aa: CASSESVGVRTGELFF

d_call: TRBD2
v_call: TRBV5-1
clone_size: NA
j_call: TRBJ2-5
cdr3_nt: TGCGCCAGCACCCGTTCCCTAGCGGGAGAGACCCAGTACTTC
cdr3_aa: CASTRSLAGETQYF

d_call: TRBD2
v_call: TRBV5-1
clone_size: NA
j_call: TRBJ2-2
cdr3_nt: TGCGCCAGCAGCCAGCCGGTAACTAGCGGGACTAGTAACACCGGGGAGCTGTTTTTT
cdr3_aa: CASSQPVTSGTSNTGELFF

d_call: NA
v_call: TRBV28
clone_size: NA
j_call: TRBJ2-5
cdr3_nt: TGTGCCAGCAGTTTAGCGGGCCTGGAGACCCAGTACTTC
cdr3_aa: CASSLAGLETQYF

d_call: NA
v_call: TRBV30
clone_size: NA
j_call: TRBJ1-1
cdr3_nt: TGTGCCTGGAGTGTAGGGGTGGTGAACACTGAAGCTTTCTTT
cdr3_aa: CAWSVGVVNTEAFF

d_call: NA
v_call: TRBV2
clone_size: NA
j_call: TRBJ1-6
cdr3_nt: TGTGCCAGCAGTGAATCAGGGGTGGGGAATAATTCACCCCTCCACTTT
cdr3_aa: CASSESGVGNNSPLHF

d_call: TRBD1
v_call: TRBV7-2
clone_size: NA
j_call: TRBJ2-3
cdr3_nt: TGTGCCAGCAGCTTCGGACAGGGGAGGACAGATACGCAGTATTTT
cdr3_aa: CASSFGQGRTDTQYF

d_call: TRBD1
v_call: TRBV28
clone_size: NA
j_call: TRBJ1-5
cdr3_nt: TGTGCCAGCACCCGGGGTGGGACAGGGGGCCAGAGCAATCAGCCCCAGCATTTT
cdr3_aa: CASTRGGTGGQSNQPQHF

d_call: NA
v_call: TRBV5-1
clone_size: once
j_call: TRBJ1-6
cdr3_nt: TGCGCCAGCAGCTTGGATTCAAGCTCACCCCTCCACTTT
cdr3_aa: CASSLDSSSPLHF